This T cell receptor beta chain is from a study of T-cell memory formation after mild COVID-19. Overall study findings and caveats: Researchers found some responding clones in pre-infection memory, a sign that cross-reactive memory joined. Clones that contracted from day 15 to 85 were balanced CD4/CD8, while later expanders leaned CD4+.

TCRdb used MiXCR to reprocess the 5' RACE reads, holding one entry per CDR3 protein. The data show more than 350,000 distinct CDR3 sequences, around 20% seen once. This clonotype came up once. Its antigen is not known. Trimming shortened V by 5 bases and J by 4 bases, and 17 bases separated the two germline ends. Germline CDR1 and CDR2: SGHNT and YENEEA. The CDR3 extends over 15 amino acids. The gene calls are TRBV11-3 and TRBJ1-1, with D maybe TRBD1 (6 bases). What was sequenced was PBMCs or a T cell subset sorted from them (not recorded which). The receptor was derived from an adult woman who had mild COVID-19 (a few samples of this study predate the infection). Cell type and time point are not known. The CDR3 DNA sequence: TGTGCCAGCAGCCAAGGCCAGGGGTCGGGCACTGAAGCTTTCTTT. It codes for CASSQGQGSGTEAFF. Filled out from reference TRBV11-3 and TRBJ1-1, the complete variable domain reads EAGVVQSPRYKIIEKKQPVAFWCNPISGHNTLYWYLQNLGQGPELLIRYENEEAVDDSQLPKDRFSAERLKGVDSTLKIQPAELGDSAVYLCASSQGQGSGTEAFFGQGTRLTVV.